A single sample gave rise to the 20 T cell receptor beta chains below, sequenced in a study of blood T cell repertoires in COVID-19. TCRdb keeps only in-frame clones here, not all; method: immunoSEQ multiplex PCR. The profile covers about 410,000 clones, with 80% to 90% appearing a single time and more than 1.4% taken by the ten largest. Sequencing was performed on peripheral blood. The receptors here all came from a woman aged 25 to 39 with active or convalescent COVID-19.

The chain has TRBV5-1 and TRBJ1-2, with a tentative D call TRBD1 (5 bases). CDR1 is SGHRS, CDR2 YFSETQ, per germline. V lost 2 bases to trimming and J lost 4 bases, with 18 bases between them. CDR3 length equals 16 residues. The CDR3 DNA reads as TGCGCCAGCAGCTTCCGACAGTCAGGTTTGGCCTATGGCTACACCTTC. It translates to CASSFRQSGLAYGYTF.

On this clone: Distinct nucleotide sequences in the sample also encode this CDR3. V and J are TRBV19 and TRBJ2-5; D possibly corresponds to TRBD2 (6 bases). CDR3 length: 14 amino acids. Per germline, CDR1 LNHDA and CDR2 SQIVND (reference sequence). Trimming stripped 1 base from V and 4 bases from J, with 10 bases between. Here the CDR3 reads CASSIVGGGETQYF. CDR3 DNA sequence: TGTGCCAGTAGTATAGTCGGGGGAGGAGAGACCCAGTACTTC.

This rearrangement joins TRBV20-1 to TRBJ1-2; unclear D gene. Germline V CDR1 and CDR2: DFQATT, SNEGSKA (reference sequence). This CDR3 is 12 amino acids long. Trimming took off 3 bases at V and 6 bases at J, with 11 bases between the two ends. CDR3 sequence (DNA): TGCAGTGCTAGTCCCCCCTACGATGGCTACACCTTC. Residues: CSASPPYDGYTF.

The chain employs TRBV5-1 and TRBJ1-1; TRBD1 is a possible D gene (6 bases). Germline values: CDR1 SGHRS, CDR2 YFSETQ. This CDR3 comprises 17 residues. V was pared by 0 bases and J by 2 bases, with 17 bases between. Here the CDR3 reads CASSLAYPTGTNTEAFF. CDR3 coding DNA: TGCGCCAGCAGCTTGGCCTACCCCACAGGGACCAACACTGAAGCTTTCTTT. Full variable domain (outside the CDR3, taken from reference TRBV5-1 and TRBJ1-1): KAGVTQTPRYLIKTRGQQVTLSCSPISGHRSVSWYQQTPGQGLQFLFEYFSETQRNKGNFPGRFSGRQFSNSRSEMNVSTLELGDSALYLCASSLAYPTGTNTEAFFGQGTRLTVV.

The V call is TRBV30, the J call TRBJ2-7, with 8 nucleotides matching TRBD2. CDR1 and CDR2 (germline): GTSNPN, SVGIG (reference sequence). The CDR3 runs to 13 residues. V trimming: 4 bases; J trimming: 7 bases; junction bases outside the gene matches: 9. In DNA, the CDR3 is TGTGCCTGGACCACAAACGGGGGGGGAGAGCAGTACTTC. Translation: CAWTTNGGGEQYF. The variable domain in full, completed from reference TRBV30 and TRBJ2-7, reads SQTIHQWPATLVQPVGSPLSLECTVEGTSNPNLYWYRQAAGRGLQLLFYSVGIGQISSEVPQNLSASRPQDRQFILSSKKLLLSDSGFYLCAWTTNGGGEQYFGPGTRLTVT.

The chain joins TRBV19 to TRBJ2-2; 8 positions agree with TRBD1. CDR3 length: 16 residues. Trimming cost V 7 bases and J 2 bases; bases outside gene matches: 9. The germline gives CDR1 LNHDA, CDR2 SQIVND (reference sequence). For the CDR3, the DNA is TGTGCCAGTATCTCACGGGACAGGCAAAACACCGGGGAGCTGTTTTTT. Amino acids: CASISRDRQNTGELFF.

The chain is built from TRBV29-1 and TRBJ2-2; 7 bases are a match to TRBD1. V was clipped by 4 bases and J by 8 bases; unmatched bases: 10. Germline values: CDR1 SQVTM, CDR2 ANQGSEA. CDR3 length: 14 amino acids. The CDR3 here is CSVVRQGESGELFF. The CDR3 nucleotides read TGCAGCGTTGTCAGGCAGGGGGAGTCTGGGGAGCTGTTTTTT.

The rearrangement links TRBV5-6 to TRBJ1-2, with D unclear. Between the trimmed V and J ends, which lost 5 bases and 5 bases, there was a span of 10 bases. The CDR3 covers 12 residues. The germline V gene encodes CDR1 SGHDT and CDR2 YYEEEE. DNA of the CDR3: TGTGCCAGCAGTTCGGGTCGATATGGCTACACCTTC. It codes for CASSSGRYGYTF.

V and J are TRBV10-3 and TRBJ1-1, with D tentatively TRBD1 (6 bases). The CDR3 has 14 residues. V was trimmed by 2 bases and J by 3 bases, leaving 10 bases between them. Germline CDR1 ENHRY, CDR2 SYGVKD. CDR3 DNA sequence: TGTGCCATCAGTGAGCCAGGACAGTACACTGAAGCTTTCTTT. As protein: CAISEPGQYTEAFF.

The genes are TRBV5-4 and TRBJ2-3; no firm D call. V lost 3 bases and J 0 bases, leaving 11 bases between the germline ends. The CDR3 has 15 amino acids. In germline, CDR1 is SGHNT, CDR2 YYREEE (reference sequence). The CDR3 nucleotides are TGTGCCAGCAGCTCGATGACTTATAGCACAGATACGCAGTATTTT. Protein sequence: CASSSMTYSTDTQYF.

CDR3 region: CASSPGGLYQETQYF. Here the CDR3 DNA reads TGTGCCAGCTCCCCAGGAGGCTTGTACCAAGAGACCCAGTACTTC. The chain joins TRBV2 to TRBJ2-5; perhaps TRBD2 as D (5 bases). CDR1 is SNHLY, CDR2 FYNNEI, per germline. This CDR3 contains 15 residues. The V end lost 8 bases, the J end lost 0 bases, and 16 bases lay between the germline ends.

The chain employs TRBV2 and TRBJ1-4; D is undetermined. V was cut by 1 base and J by 0 bases, with 9 bases left in between. Germline assignment: CDR1 SNHLY and CDR2 FYNNEI. The CDR3 spans 16 residues. CDR3 in DNA: TGTGCCAGCAGTGAAGGGAGGGTTGCAACTAATGAAAAACTGTTTTTT. Translation: CASSEGRVATNEKLFF.

The chain carries TRBV5-1 and TRBJ2-7, with 8 positions matching TRBD2. CDR1 and CDR2 from the germline V gene are SGHRS and YFSETQ. V was pared by 3 bases and J by 2 bases, with 13 bases of the junction left unmatched. The CDR3 covers 17 residues. The DNA for the CDR3 is TGCGCCAGCAGCTCTCCGGGCGGCGGGGGGTTAACCTACGAGCAGTACTTC. It codes for CASSSPGGGGLTYEQYF.

V gene TRBV5-4 combines with J gene TRBJ1-1, with 8 bases identical to TRBD1. The V gene end was trimmed by 9 bases and the J gene end by 1 base; junction bases not matched to a gene: 5. The CDR3 is 13 residues long. Per germline, CDR1 SGHNT and CDR2 YYREEE (reference sequence). The CDR3 is CANSRGPNTEAFF. The CDR3 bases are TGTGCCAATTCCAGGGGGCCGAACACTGAAGCTTTCTTT. The full variable domain, rest sourced from reference TRBV5-4 and TRBJ1-1, is ETGVTQSPTHLIKTRGQQVTLRCSSQSGHNTVSWYQQALGQGPQFIFQYYREEENGRGNFPPRFSGLQFPNYSSELNVNALELDDSALYLCANSRGPNTEAFFGQGTRLTVV.

The V call is TRBV2, the J call TRBJ2-7, with 9 nucleotides matching TRBD2. Unmatched junction bases numbered 6, after V lost 4 bases and J lost 2 bases. The CDR3 consists of 15 residues. Germline CDR1 reads SNHLY; CDR2 reads FYNNEI. CDR3 amino acids: CASSGGSGGTYEQYF. The CDR3 DNA reads TGTGCCAGCAGTGGGGGTAGCGGGGGAACCTACGAGCAGTACTTC.

The J gene is TRBJ1-4, the V gene TRBV7-9; TRBD1 might be the D (5 bases). The germline CDR1 and CDR2 sequences are SEHNR and FQNEAQ (reference sequence). V lost 5 bases and J 7 bases, leaving 11 bases between the germline ends. CDR3 length: 13 residues. The CDR3 protein is CASSQGAGEKLFF. In nucleotides, the CDR3 is TGTGCCAGCAGCCAGGGCGCAGGTGAAAAACTGTTTTTT.

The chain joins TRBV6-6 to TRBJ2-2, with 8 positions matching TRBD1. This CDR3 is 13 amino acids long. Germline V gene lookup returns CDR1 MNHNY and CDR2 SVGAGI (reference sequence). V trimming: 6 bases; J trimming: 6 bases; junction bases outside the gene matches: 3. The CDR3 here is CASREQGAGELFF. CDR3 in DNA: TGTGCCAGCAGGGAACAGGGGGCCGGGGAGCTGTTTTTT.

This chain uses TRBV5-5 with TRBJ2-7; tentatively, D is TRBD1 (6 bases). Trimming shortened V by 6 bases and J by 3 bases, and 19 bases separated the two germline ends. Germline lookup yields CDR1 SGHKS and CDR2 YYEKEE (reference sequence). CDR3 length: 15 amino acids. This chain's CDR3 is CASILTGQSLYEQYF. CDR3 bases: TGTGCCAGCATCTTAACGGGACAATCCCTCTACGAGCAGTACTTC.

The rearrangement links TRBV19 to TRBJ2-3; possible D gene TRBD2, 5 bases. V lost 1 base, J lost 2 bases, and 10 bases lay in between. CDR1 is LNHDA, CDR2 SQIVND, per germline (reference sequence). The CDR3 is 15 amino acids. For the CDR3, the DNA is TGTGCCAGTAGTATAGGAGGTAGCGCCACAGATACGCAGTATTTT. Translating it yields CASSIGGSATDTQYF.

This clone was detected once. This rearrangement joins TRBV27 to TRBJ2-7; 12 bases agree with TRBD1. Germline V gene lookup returns CDR1 MNHEY and CDR2 SMNVEV (reference sequence). This CDR3 region has 18 residues. V trimming: 3 bases; J trimming: 4 bases; junction bases outside the gene matches: 13. CDR3 sequence reads: CASSFTQPGTGGRYEQYF. The CDR3 region has the DNA TGTGCCAGCAGTTTTACCCAACCTGGGACAGGGGGCCGTTACGAGCAGTACTTC.